Listed below are T cell receptor beta chains from one sample, sequenced in a study of spatial heterogeneity in lung cancer. TCRdb passed the 5' RACE reads through MiXCR, listing each CDR3 protein once. Among approximately 50,000 distinct CDR3 sequences, 7.4% were seen once, and the ten largest hold roughly 35%. The sample consisted of PBMCs, taken at follow-up. These receptors all stem from a female donor with early-stage non-small cell lung cancer. CDR3s include the opening cysteine and the closing phenylalanine or tryptophan. The D gene is left open where the match is weak. Expanded clones get a size class; other rows say once, few or many, or leave the size out.

CDR3 protein: CAGYGASPYGYTF
CDR3 DNA: TGTGCCGGATACGGGGCCTCACCCTATGGCTACACCTTC
clone size: .
J gene: TRBJ1-2
V gene: TRBV2
D gene: .

CDR3 protein: CSAREGGSSTDTQYF
CDR3 DNA: TGCAGTGCTAGAGAGGGCGGGAGTAGCACAGATACGCAGTATTTT
clone size: .
J gene: TRBJ2-3
V gene: TRBV20-1
D gene: TRBD2

CDR3 protein: CASSSAVGANGGYTF
CDR3 DNA: TGCGCCAGCAGCTCTGCTGTGGGGGCAAATGGCGGCTACACCTTC
clone size: many
J gene: TRBJ1-2
V gene: TRBV5-1
D gene: .

CDR3 protein: CASSLGDRGLYEQYF
CDR3 DNA: TGTGCCAGCAGTTTAGGGGACAGGGGGCTATACGAGCAGTACTTC
clone size: many
J gene: TRBJ2-7
V gene: TRBV28
D gene: TRBD1

CDR3 protein: CASSPPGSRVETQYF
CDR3 DNA: TGTGCCAGCTCACCACCGGGTTCCCGAGTAGAGACCCAGTACTTC
clone size: many
J gene: TRBJ2-5
V gene: TRBV18
D gene: .

CDR3 protein: CASSLGGGYTGELFF
CDR3 DNA: TGTGCCAGCTCACTCGGCGGAGGGTACACCGGGGAGCTGTTTTTT
clone size: .
J gene: TRBJ2-2
V gene: TRBV18
D gene: .

CDR3 protein: CASSEGRGVAETQYF
CDR3 DNA: TGCGCCAGCAGTGAGGGACGAGGGGTAGCGGAGACCCAGTACTTC
clone size: few
J gene: TRBJ2-5
V gene: TRBV10-2
D gene: .

CDR3 protein: CSVQPGQGSYEQYF
CDR3 DNA: TGCAGTGTACAACCGGGACAGGGGTCCTACGAGCAGTACTTC
clone size: many
J gene: TRBJ2-7
V gene: TRBV20-1
D gene: TRBD1

CDR3 protein: CSGVGAYENTIYF
CDR3 DNA: TGCAGCGGGGTTGGGGCTTACGAAAACACCATATATTTT
clone size: .
J gene: TRBJ1-3
V gene: TRBV29-1
D gene: .

CDR3 protein: CASSSFRGSSYNSPLHF
CDR3 DNA: TGTGCCAGCAGCTCCTTTAGGGGAAGCTCCTATAATTCACCCCTCCACTTT
clone size: .
J gene: TRBJ1-6
V gene: TRBV13
D gene: .

CDR3 protein: CASSPRGGAYEQYF
CDR3 DNA: TGTGCCAGCAGCCCCCGGGGGGGCGCCTACGAGCAGTACTTC
clone size: many
J gene: TRBJ2-7
V gene: TRBV11-2
D gene: TRBD2

CDR3 protein: CASSSDGTTDTQYF
CDR3 DNA: TGTGCCAGCAGTTCAGACGGCACCACAGATACGCAGTATTTT
clone size: few
J gene: TRBJ2-3
V gene: TRBV12-3/TRBV12-4
D gene: .

CDR3 protein: CASSSKGTKDSPLHF
CDR3 DNA: TGTGCCAGCAGTTCCAAAGGGACCAAAGATTCACCCCTCCACTTT
clone size: few
J gene: TRBJ1-6
V gene: TRBV27
D gene: .

CDR3 protein: CASSQTGPGSEAFF
CDR3 DNA: TGTGCCAGCAGCCAGACAGGGCCGGGTTCTGAAGCTTTCTTT
clone size: many
J gene: TRBJ1-1
V gene: TRBV7-6
D gene: TRBD1

CDR3 protein: CASSQGREYSPLHF
CDR3 DNA: TGTGCCAGCAGCCAAGGGAGGGAATATTCACCCCTCCACTTT
clone size: many
J gene: TRBJ1-6
V gene: TRBV14
D gene: .

CDR3 protein: CSAREIGTGAYNEQFF
CDR3 DNA: TGCAGTGCTAGAGAAATAGGGACAGGGGCCTACAATGAGCAGTTCTTC
clone size: many
J gene: TRBJ2-1
V gene: TRBV20-1
D gene: TRBD1

CDR3 protein: CSARGGTGEGTEAFF
CDR3 DNA: TGCAGTGCTAGAGGGGGAACAGGGGAGGGCACTGAAGCTTTCTTT
clone size: many
J gene: TRBJ1-1
V gene: TRBV20-1
D gene: TRBD1

CDR3 protein: CASSLWSIIGNQPQHF
CDR3 DNA: TGTGCCAGCAGCTTATGGTCCATTATCGGGAATCAGCCCCAGCATTTT
clone size: many
J gene: TRBJ1-5
V gene: TRBV7-2
D gene: .

CDR3 protein: CASSYSMTSGDTDTQYF
CDR3 DNA: TGTGCCAGCAGTTACTCAATGACTAGCGGGGACACAGATACGCAGTATTTT
clone size: many
J gene: TRBJ2-3
V gene: TRBV6-6
D gene: TRBD2

CDR3 protein: CASSFLGTDTQYF
CDR3 DNA: TGTGCCAGCAGCTTCCTAGGCACAGATACGCAGTATTTT
clone size: many
J gene: TRBJ2-3
V gene: TRBV7-2
D gene: .

CDR3 protein: CASSLGGALETQYF
CDR3 DNA: TGCGCCAGCAGCTTGGGGGGGGCCCTGGAGACCCAGTACTTC
clone size: many
J gene: TRBJ2-5
V gene: TRBV5-1
D gene: .

CDR3 protein: CASSPSDRVTQYF
CDR3 DNA: TGTGCCAGCAGCCCCTCGGATAGAGTGACCCAGTACTTC
clone size: many
J gene: TRBJ2-5
V gene: TRBV7-9
D gene: .

CDR3 protein: CASSYTPGDVDNSPLHF
CDR3 DNA: TGTGCCAGCAGTTACACTCCCGGAGACGTAGATAATTCACCCCTCCACTTT
clone size: .
J gene: TRBJ1-6
V gene: TRBV6-6
D gene: .

CDR3 protein: CASSHGPSGGRKETQYF
CDR3 DNA: TGCGCCAGCAGCCACGGGCCCAGCGGAGGACGAAAAGAGACCCAGTACTTC
clone size: many
J gene: TRBJ2-5
V gene: TRBV4-1
D gene: .

CDR3 protein: CASSSPGGTYEQYF
CDR3 DNA: TGTGCCAGCAGTTCCCCGGGAGGGACCTACGAGCAGTACTTC
clone size: many
J gene: TRBJ2-7
V gene: TRBV6-5
D gene: TRBD2

CDR3 protein: CSSTLAAETQYF
CDR3 DNA: TGCAGTTCTACGCTAGCGGCAGAGACCCAGTACTTC
clone size: many
J gene: TRBJ2-5
V gene: TRBV20-1
D gene: TRBD2

CDR3 protein: CASSYGLVLGEQYF
CDR3 DNA: TGTGCCAGCAGCTACGGACTAGTCCTGGGCGAGCAGTACTTC
clone size: many
J gene: TRBJ2-7
V gene: TRBV11-2
D gene: TRBD2

CDR3 protein: CASSESPGDGYTF
CDR3 DNA: TGTGCCAGCAGTGAGAGCCCTGGGGATGGCTACACCTTC
clone size: few
J gene: TRBJ1-2
V gene: TRBV2
D gene: .

CDR3 protein: CASSLKASGGPTYEQYF
CDR3 DNA: TGTGCCAGCAGCTTAAAGGCTAGCGGGGGGCCTACCTACGAGCAGTACTTC
clone size: many
J gene: TRBJ2-7
V gene: TRBV7-2
D gene: TRBD2

CDR3 protein: CASSDPDRAAGTEAFF
CDR3 DNA: TGTGCCAGCAGCGATCCGGACAGGGCGGCGGGAACTGAAGCTTTCTTT
clone size: .
J gene: TRBJ1-1
V gene: TRBV9
D gene: TRBD1

CDR3 protein: CASSTPASTGLFF
CDR3 DNA: TGTGCCAGCAGTACCCCGGCCTCAACGGGACTGTTTTTT
clone size: many
J gene: TRBJ1-4
V gene: TRBV28
D gene: .

CDR3 protein: CASSPSSQGSYEQYF
CDR3 DNA: TGTGCCAGCTCACCCTCTTCACAGGGTTCCTACGAGCAGTACTTC
clone size: .
J gene: TRBJ2-7
V gene: TRBV18
D gene: .

CDR3 protein: CASSPQGVSQETQYF
CDR3 DNA: TGTGCCAGCAGCCCACAGGGAGTTTCCCAAGAGACCCAGTACTTC
clone size: few
J gene: TRBJ2-5
V gene: TRBV2
D gene: .

CDR3 protein: CASSLKPGNEQYF
CDR3 DNA: TGTGCCAGCAGTTTAAAGCCGGGCAACGAGCAGTACTTC
clone size: many
J gene: TRBJ2-7
V gene: TRBV12-3/TRBV12-4
D gene: .

CDR3 protein: CASSLGLLGTGELFF
CDR3 DNA: TGTGCCAGCAGTTTAGGTCTGCTAGGGACCGGGGAGCTGTTTTTT
clone size: few
J gene: TRBJ2-2
V gene: TRBV12-3/TRBV12-4
D gene: .

CDR3 protein: CASSPLQGVSTDTQYF
CDR3 DNA: TGTGCCAGCAGCCCGCTCCAGGGCGTTAGCACAGATACGCAGTATTTT
clone size: few
J gene: TRBJ2-3
V gene: TRBV7-2
D gene: .

CDR3 protein: CSARRQWGETQYF
CDR3 DNA: TGCAGTGCTAGAAGACAATGGGGGGAGACCCAGTACTTC
clone size: .
J gene: TRBJ2-5
V gene: TRBV20-1
D gene: .

CDR3 protein: CASSYREVFQETQYF
CDR3 DNA: TGTGCCAGCAGTTACAGAGAGGTGTTCCAAGAGACCCAGTACTTC
clone size: few
J gene: TRBJ2-5
V gene: TRBV6-5
D gene: .

CDR3 protein: CASSQFGGIDTQYF
CDR3 DNA: TGCGCCAGCAGCCAGTTTGGGGGGATAGATACGCAGTATTTT
clone size: many
J gene: TRBJ2-3
V gene: TRBV4-3
D gene: .

CDR3 protein: CASSQDLGITEAFF
CDR3 DNA: TGCGCCAGCAGCCAAGATCTTGGAATCACTGAAGCTTTCTTT
clone size: many
J gene: TRBJ1-1
V gene: TRBV4-3
D gene: .

CDR3 protein: CSVLPRPPIQYF
CDR3 DNA: TGCAGTGTTCTACCCAGGCCCCCTATTCAGTACTTC
clone size: many
J gene: TRBJ2-4
V gene: TRBV20-1
D gene: .